The clone carrying this T cell receptor (beta chain) appeared a few times. Its cognate antigen is unknown. It was considered stable Graves' hyperthyroidism when ophthalmopathy did not progress within 18 months. Patients between 18 and 65 years old had hyperthyroidism, newly diagnosed and lasting under 2 months. Trimming shortened V by 0 bases and J by 5 bases, and 13 bases separated the two germline ends. The germline CDR1 and CDR2 sequences are MNHEY and SMNVEV (reference sequence). This CDR3 region has 15 residues. The data originate from a study of T cells in Graves' hyperthyroidism and ophthalmopathy. Notes on the study in general: The blood repertoire included most of the expanded thyroid clonotypes above 0.001. Model output signaled ophthalmopathy a median around 6.9 months ahead of onset.

The source material, RNA transcripts, was used to amplify TCR beta CDR3 regions. The TCR CDR3 first-round RT-PCR relied on the HTBI primer set. TCRdb ran MiXCR on the multiplex PCR reads and lists one entry per CDR3 protein. The sample carries about 500,000 distinct CDR3 sequences, over 15% recorded once. The source material was blood. The TCR originated in a woman aged 18 to 35 with Graves' hyperthyroidism. The rearrangement links TRBV27 to TRBJ2-5; D is possibly TRBD1 or TRBD2 (6 bases each). The CDR3 DNA sequence: TGTGCCAGCAGTTTATCGGGGGGACACGACGAGACCCAGTACTTC. Amino acids: CASSLSGGHDETQYF.